The rows below give T cell receptor beta chains drawn from one sample of a study of blood T cell repertoires in COVID-19. Measured with immunoSEQ multiplex PCR; TCRdb has only the in-frame clones, and not every one. This table has 70,000 to 90,000 clones, 88% appearing once. Specimen: peripheral blood. The source of these receptors is a human donor in a cohort sampled during active COVID-19. CDR3s leave out the opening cysteine and the closing phenylalanine or tryptophan.

J gene: TRBJ1-3; V gene: TRBV19; CDR3 protein: ASFQGLGSGNTIY
J gene: TRBJ2-3; V gene: TRBV11-2; CDR3 protein: ASSPGGYTDTQY
J gene: TRBJ2-1; V gene: TRBV7-2; CDR3 protein: ASSSSSASSYNEQF
J gene: TRBJ1-1; V gene: TRBV30; CDR3 protein: AWSQAGGITEAF
J gene: TRBJ1-5; V gene: TRBV24-1; CDR3 protein: ATSEGWAGGNQPQH
J gene: TRBJ2-1; V gene: TRBV7-2; CDR3 protein: ASSPWTVGEQF
J gene: TRBJ1-1; V gene: TRBV11-3; CDR3 protein: ASSPGTGGTEAF
J gene: TRBJ2-3; V gene: TRBV5-1; CDR3 protein: ASSLSRDSTDTQY
J gene: TRBJ2-4; V gene: TRBV28; CDR3 protein: ASSSRGAVAKNIQY
J gene: TRBJ2-7; V gene: TRBV4-1; CDR3 protein: ASSHPPGQGASEQY
J gene: TRBJ2-2; V gene: TRBV4-1; CDR3 protein: ASSQVLGLAVPGELF
J gene: TRBJ2-1; V gene: TRBV6-4; CDR3 protein: ASSGGLAGVFEQF